The sequence of this T cell receptor (beta chain) was determined in a study of CXCR3-negative and CXCR3-positive naive CD8 T cells (dated by TCRdb to about 2019). General notes on the study: In total, about 150 million TRB reads were obtained, corresponding to roughly 1.5 +/- 0.3 million reads per library. Diversity and physicochemical repertoire analyses were performed on about a dozen donors pooled from two independent experiments. TRBV-TRBJ cluster analysis included naive subsets from roughly 5 donors and memory cells from 3 donors.

For this clonotype: Its antigen remains undetermined.

Sequences SGHRS (CDR1) and YFSETQ (CDR2) are obtained from the germline V gene. There are 13 amino acids in the CDR3, from cysteine to phenylalanine inclusive. A DNA sequence was not provided. Study-level results and caveats: Both naive subsets had comparably high repertoire diversity, while memory CD8+ T cells had much lower repertoire diversity. Similar TRBV-TRBJ usage was shown by naive CXCR3-negative and CXCR3-positive cells from the same donor, whereas distinct patterns were shown by memory cells. Surface CD5, linked to self-reactivity in mice, was comparable between naive subsets; TCR interaction strength was therefore also inferred from TRB CDR3 physicochemical properties. Freshly isolated PBMCs were used for most assays because CXCR3 expression went down partially after cryopreservation. Compared with CXCR3-negative naive cells, CXCR3-positive naive cells had TRB CDR3s with higher hydrophobicity (lower Kidera factor 4), lower energy, and higher strength and volume indices.

Sequencing instrument: NextSeq 550. The Human TCR Profiling Kit (MiLaboratory) was used to prepare UMI-labeled 5' RACE TRB cDNA libraries. cDNA synthesis used the entire amount of extracted RNA, and PCR amplification then used the entire amount of cDNA produced. Libraries were prepared in parallel with an identical number of PCR cycles. Per the authors' processing: With a requirement of at least two reads per UMI, MIGEC and MiXCR extracted about 48,000 +/- 9,800 unique UMI-labeled TRB cDNA molecules per library. Each library averaged about 37,000 +/- 9,700 functional in-frame TRB CDR3 nucleotide clonotypes without stop codons. Diversity metrics, including normalized Shannon-Wiener and Chao1, were computed in VDJtools after downsampling to 5000 UMI-labeled TRB molecules per sample. VDJtools computed clonotype-size-weighted physicochemical properties of the central five CDR3 residues: interaction energy, strength, volume and Kidera factor 4. After reprocessing by TCRdb, each CDR3 protein sequence is one entry, and no DNA is given. The V and J calls were not made by the authors but by TCRdb's processing. The table for this sample shows about 130,000 distinct CDR3 sequences. 0.29% of the sample goes to the ten largest clones.

For every CD8+ T cell subset, over 250,000 cells were flow-sorted straight into RLT lysis buffer, and each subset was sorted in triplicate. Naive CD8+ T cells were defined stringently as CD45RO-CCR7+CD27+CD95- to exclude memory contaminants. Standard density gradient centrifugation was used to isolate peripheral blood mononuclear cells from buffy coats. Naive CXCR3-negative and CXCR3-positive CD8+ T cells were flow-sorted using a FACSAria III. Total RNA was extracted from sorted cells using an RNeasy Mini Kit. The TCR originated in a human donor in good health. Some clones in this sample may be carry-over from other donors' samples. Here the chain combines TRBV5-1 and TRBJ2-7. Input material: naive CXCR3- CD8+ T cells from blood. Read against the paper, the sample's cell subset or site label means: CD45RO-CCR7+CD27+CD95- naive CD8+ T cells lacking CXCR3 (TNR3-). CDR3 region: CASSPPDLYEQYF.